A single sample is the source of the 19 T cell receptor beta chains below, sequenced in a study of blood T cells in healthy people across ages. It was with a sample-barcoded 5' primer and a J-beta primer mix that a second PCR of about 6 to 11 cycles was run. TCRdb re-called the 5' RACE reads through MiXCR, storing one row per CDR3 protein. The sample yields hundreds of thousands of distinct CDR3 sequences, roughly half seen once. Specimen: blood. The receptors shown here come from a man in his 60s in good health.

This clonotype has just one count. Compared with germline, one end of the junction differs, possibly owing to a read error. CDR3 sequence: CACSAPAGGLLGEQFF. CDR3 nucleotide sequence: TGTGCCTGCAGCGCCCCAGCGGGGGGGCTTTTGGGTGAGCAGTTCTTC. The chain is built from TRBV7-2 and TRBJ2-1; 10 bases are shared with TRBD2. Germline CDR1 reads SGHTA; CDR2 reads FQGNSA. This CDR3 is built from 16 residues.

The chain carries TRBV28 and TRBJ2-5, with D maybe TRBD1 (5 bases). Germline lookup yields CDR1 MDHEN and CDR2 SYDVKM. The CDR3 runs 13 residues. V lost 7 bases, J lost 9 bases, and 18 bases lay in between. This chain's CDR3 is CASTPVGPGSQYF. CDR3 DNA: TGTGCCAGCACCCCGGTCGGGCCAGGGTCCCAGTACTTC. Full variable domain (missing parts from reference TRBV28 and TRBJ2-5): DVKVTQSSRYLVKRTGEKVFLECVQDMDHENMFWYRQDPGLGLRLIYFSYDVKMKEKGDIPEGYSVSREKKERFSLILESASTNQTSMYLCASTPVGPGSQYFGPGTRLLVL.

The V and J genes are TRBV7-8 and TRBJ2-3; weak D call: TRBD1 (6 bases). The CDR3 has 15 amino acids. V shed 5 bases and J shed 4 bases, with 16 bases lying between them. The germline gives CDR1 SGHVS, CDR2 FQNEAQ. The CDR3 bases are TGTGCCAGCAGCGGGTGGACAGTTGGGGCAGATACGCAGTATTTT. Translating it yields CASSGWTVGADTQYF.

This clonotype has at least ten counts. CDR3 sequence reads: CASSLLRSGYTF. CDR3 nucleotides: TGTGCCAGCAGCCTTCTAAGGAGTGGCTACACCTTC. The chain links TRBV28 to TRBJ1-2; D call uncertain. From germline, CDR1 is MDHEN and CDR2 SYDVKM. CDR3 size: 12 residues. Trimming cost V 6 bases and J 7 bases, with 12 bases left between them.

The J gene is TRBJ1-1, the V gene TRBV20-1; the match to TRBD1 covers 8 bases. This CDR3 region has 16 residues. Germline V CDR1 and CDR2: DFQATT, SNEGSKA (reference sequence). V lost 1 base to trimming and J lost 1 base; unmatched junction nucleotides: 8. CDR3 bases: TGCAGTGCTAGAGGCCCTACGGGACAGGCGAACACTGAAGCTTTCTTT. Amino acids: CSARGPTGQANTEAFF.

This clonotype has at least ten counts. CDR3: CASSLGQGGGYTF. CDR3 nucleotide sequence: TGTGCCAGCAGCTTAGGACAGGGCGGTGGCTACACCTTC. V and J are TRBV7-2 and TRBJ1-2, with 7 positions matching TRBD1. This CDR3 region has 13 residues. From germline, CDR1 is SGHTA and CDR2 FQGNSA. J was trimmed by 7 bases and V by 1 base; bases with no gene match: 3.

This clonotype came up once. V usage is TRBV5-4 and J usage is TRBJ2-3; D unresolved. The V end lost 4 bases, the J end lost 4 bases, and 13 bases lay between the germline ends. Germline assignment: CDR1 SGHNT and CDR2 YYREEE (reference sequence). This CDR3 is built from 14 residues. As DNA, the CDR3 is TGTGCCAGCAGCCCTAAGGGTCGGGCAGATACGCAGTATTTT. It encodes CASSPKGRADTQYF.

The V and J genes are TRBV5-1 and TRBJ2-3, with D possibly being TRBD2 (5 bases). V gave up 3 bases and J gave up 6 bases, with 11 bases separating them. Germline lookup yields CDR1 SGHRS and CDR2 YFSETQ. This CDR3 is built from 13 residues. The CDR3 region has the DNA TGCGCCAGCAGCTGGACTCAGTCGGATACGCAGTATTTT. Its protein product is CASSWTQSDTQYF.

The CDR3 nucleotides read TGCAGTGCTAGAGCCGTTACTACAGGGGAAAAGACCCAGTACTTC. Protein: CSARAVTTGEKTQYF. The J gene is TRBJ2-5, the V gene TRBV20-1; 7 bases agree with TRBD1. V lost 1 base, J lost 6 bases, and 11 bases stayed unmatched. Germline lookup yields CDR1 DFQATT and CDR2 SNEGSKA (reference sequence). The CDR3 extends over 15 amino acids.

The chain combines TRBV6-2 or TRBV6-3 with TRBJ1-5; 9 bases match TRBD1. J gave up 7 bases and V 6 bases, and 13 bases lay outside the gene matches. The CDR3 length is 16 residues. CDR1 and CDR2 (germline): MNHEY, SVGEGT. The CDR3 loop reads CASSLGQGRFGQPQHF. CDR3 nucleotide sequence: TGTGCCAGCAGCCTGGGACAGGGAAGGTTCGGCCAGCCCCAGCATTTT.

This clonotype was seen a handful of times. The chain uses TRBV7-2 and TRBJ2-7, with 10 bases lining up with TRBD1. The V and J ends lost 4 bases and 4 bases, in that order; junction bases with no gene match: 7. CDR1 is SGHTA and CDR2 is FQGNSA in the germline V gene. The CDR3 contains 15 residues. Here the CDR3 reads CASSSRDRGRYEQYF. In DNA form, the CDR3 reads TGTGCCAGCAGCTCCCGGGACAGGGGACGGTACGAGCAGTACTTC.

This chain links TRBV29-1 with TRBJ2-2; D could derive from TRBD1 or TRBD2 (5 bases each). The CDR3 loop spans 16 amino acids. Per the germline V gene, CDR1 is SQVTM and CDR2 is ANQGSEA. V was cut by 3 bases and J by 0 bases, with 14 bases left in between. In nucleotides, the CDR3 is TGCAGCGTTGATGGTGGGGGAGCCGCGAACACCGGGGAGCTGTTTTTT. Translating it yields CSVDGGGAANTGELFF.

This clonotype was seen only a few times. J is TRBJ2-1 and V is TRBV2; no definite D call. The DNA matches TRBJ2-7 better at its end, which makes the J call doubtful. Per germline, CDR1 SNHLY and CDR2 FYNNEI. This CDR3 is built from 14 residues. In nucleotides, the CDR3 is TGTGCCAGCAGTCCGGACGGTCGAAGGTACGAGCAGTACTTC. Translating it yields CASSPDGRRYEQYF.

This chain connects TRBV29-1 to TRBJ2-1; 8 bases align to TRBD1. CDR3 length: 12 residues. CDR1 and CDR2 (germline): SQVTM, ANQGSEA. V was pared by 7 bases and J by 5 bases, with 4 bases of the junction left unmatched. CDR3 amino acids: CSADRGNNEQFF. CDR3 DNA: TGCAGCGCTGACAGGGGAAACAATGAGCAGTTCTTC.

The chain links TRBV6-6 to TRBJ2-3; D is possibly TRBD1 or TRBD2 (6 bases each). Germline V gene lookup returns CDR1 MNHNY and CDR2 SVGAGI (reference sequence). With 8 bases removed from V and 0 bases from J, the gap between germline ends came to 12 bases. The CDR3 consists of 14 residues. As DNA, the CDR3 is TGTGCCAGCTGGGGGGCCGCCAGCACAGATACGCAGTATTTT. Translated, it gives CASWGAASTDTQYF.

This clonotype was counted between two and nine times. The rearrangement joins TRBV7-9 to TRBJ2-7, with D possibly TRBD2 on 6 matching bases. The CDR3 runs to 14 residues. The germline V gene encodes CDR1 SEHNR and CDR2 FQNEAQ (reference sequence). The ends were cut back, 5 bases at V and 7 bases at J, with 18 bases in the middle. The CDR3: CASSPGLPAREQYF. As DNA, the CDR3 is TGTGCCAGCAGCCCGGGACTCCCTGCGAGGGAGCAGTACTTC.

V gene TRBV29-1 combines with J gene TRBJ2-7; tentative D call: TRBD1 (6 bases). Per germline, CDR1 SQVTM and CDR2 ANQGSEA. The ends were cut back, 5 bases at V and 9 bases at J, with 17 bases in the middle. This CDR3 region has 12 residues. The CDR3 coding sequence is TGCAGCGTTAGGCAGGGGCTAAATCCGCAGTACTTC. Its protein is CSVRQGLNPQYF.

A word on this clonotype: The germline gene is not matched at one end of the junction; a read error may be the cause. The chain has TRBV4-1 and TRBJ1-2; D not certain. Germline values: CDR1 MGHRA, CDR2 YSYEKL. The CDR3 loop spans 15 amino acids. CDR3 DNA: TGCGCCAGCAGCCAGGCCCTCAGTGGTACCTATGGCTTCACCTTC. Translation gives CASSQALSGTYGFTF.

The rearrangement links TRBV27 to TRBJ2-3; no reliable D call. The CDR3 is 15 amino acids. Trimming stripped 3 bases from V and 1 base from J, with 11 bases between. Germline lookup yields CDR1 MNHEY and CDR2 SMNVEV (reference sequence). CDR3 loop: CASSFRSSRTDTQYF. The CDR3 nucleotides are TGTGCCAGCAGTTTTCGGAGTAGCCGCACAGATACGCAGTATTTT.